In this sample, the clone carrying this T cell receptor beta chain turned up a few times. What it binds is unknown. TCRdb's copy holds only in-frame clones and misses some; the assay was immunoSEQ multiplex PCR. Of about 67,000 clones in the sample, about 80% were seen once. V was pared by 0 bases and J by 4 bases, with 9 bases between. CDR1 and CDR2 from the germline V gene are ENHRY and SYGVKD. The CDR3 sequence is 14 residues long. The data were taken from a study of T cell responses to AZD1222 COVID-19 vaccine. The study's findings and limits: There were mostly white British donors and more females than males, and clonal diversity was possibly underestimated.

Sequenced here: peripheral blood, sampled 28 days after the second AZD1222 dose. The TCR comes from an adult who received the AZD1222 COVID-19 vaccine. The chain employs TRBV10-3 and TRBJ1-2, with D hard to call. CDR3 nucleotide sequence: TGTGCCATCAGTGAGTCGGGTCTGAGCTATGGCTACACCTTC. It is translated as CAISESGLSYGYTF.